Listed here is a single TCR beta chain. Its antigen is currently not known. No base quality values were provided; no much bigger clone lies one nucleotide off. The identical CDR3 is also encoded by other nucleotide sequences in the sample. The data originate from a study of shared clonotypes between healthy human individuals (dated by TCRdb to about 2020). Background on the whole study: Three men and two women, aged 18 to 49 years, made up the cohort. Per donor, three plates each were used for CD4 naive and CD4 memory, two for CD8 naive, and one for CD8 memory. Blood TCR repertoires of about 5 healthy adults were deeply sequenced to estimate repertoire size and the extent of clonotype sharing between individuals. To increase sequencing depth and limit assay-specific biases, TCR repertoire library preparation and sequencing were carried out by different laboratories using diverse techniques. Between about 0.94 and 8.9 billion PBMCs per donor were obtained by leukapheresis. Overall study results and their limits: Compared with non-shared clonotypes, the clonotypes found in all four sorted-subset donors had higher generation probabilities. Naive subsets generally had larger estimated clonotype richness than memory subsets. Incomplete sequencing was indicated by rarefaction of sorted-subset datasets, despite the large sequencing depth. Based on pairwise subsampling, the degree of clonotype sharing among donors was expected to be affected by sequencing depth. Because the study included only a small number of donors, the genetic and exposure-history diversity represented was limited. Sampling was restricted to blood, and TCR repertoires in tissue are likely to differ from TCR repertoires in blood. Across a handful of donors, roughly 5.1% of naive CD4, approximately 3.6% of naive CD8, roughly 2.2% of memory CD4, and approximately 0.4% of memory CD8 clonotypes were shared.

The donors were healthy, HIV-negative adults with no recently reported acute infections or vaccinations. Every donor was a Caucasian adult living in Nashville, Tennessee, USA. Magnetic negative selection was used to enrich CD4+ T cells, after which naive cells were positively selected on CD45RA and the negative fraction became the memory subset. After blood collection by leukapheresis, PBMCs were isolated using Ficoll-Histopaque density gradient centrifugation and then cryopreserved in the vapor phase of liquid nitrogen. Analytical flow cytometry was used to check the purity and quantity of each magnetically sorted T cell population. From each sorted fraction, genomic DNA was isolated and quantified by UV absorbance on a Nanodrop 2000c. Per the germline V gene, SGHRS is the CDR1 and YFSETQ is the CDR2. Trimming at the junction amounts to 2 bases on V and 1 base on J, and the germline ends lie 6 bases apart. The CDR3 runs 13 amino acids, cysteine and phenylalanine included. Just CDR3 DNA is preserved here, 39 bases in frame from base 1.

Using the deep immunoSEQ assay, TCR CDR3 regions were amplified from genomic DNA by multiplex PCR. Extracted genomic DNA from each cell subset was distributed evenly across all wells of several immunoSEQ 96-well plates, and each plate was treated as a replicate. Each replicate PCR for sorted subsets received around 210 ng genomic DNA, equal to about 30,000 T cell genomes. The purified libraries were quantified using a Qubit 3.0 fluorometer, sized with a Bioanalyzer 2100, and then quantified again using the KAPA Library Quantification kit. A separate single-read 150-cycle Illumina NextSeq 550 flow cell was used to sequence each immunoSEQ 96-well plate. The original pipeline was this. Because the immunoSEQ output held only junctional sequences and lacked quality scores, the filtering could not match the filtering applied to full-length reads. To assign V/J genes and CDR3, sequences were annotated using PyIR, a Python wrapper for IgBLAST v1.9, with IMGT germline references. Reads with weak V/J assignments (E-value above 1e-6), missing CDR3, stop codons, out-of-frame junctions, or ambiguous translated residues were removed. V3J clonotypes were defined as sequences sharing the same inferred V gene, J gene, and CDR3 amino acid sequence. The percentage overlap between two repertoires was calculated by dividing the number of shared unique clonotypes by the size of the smaller repertoire. Three approaches were used to assess repertoire richness: RTK rarefaction, the Chao1 estimator, and Recon v2.1 estimates of unobserved clonotypes. For all TCRbeta clonotypes obtained by the gDNA method from four donors, generation probabilities were computed with OLGA. Drawn from immuneACCESS, this table holds only the in-frame rearrangements with V and J called that TCRdb kept. Clones are partly lost; checked studies trace under half to an unresolved V gene and leave the rest unexplained. V, J and clone size derive from that table, while D and trimming were established from the DNA sequence. The sample yields millions of clones; approximately 92% were counted once. The ten most abundant clones make up more than 0.12% of the sample.

The sample comprised naive CD4+ T cells sorted from blood. The intended sense of this specimen's cell subset or site label: CD45RA+ positively selected. The receptor was isolated from a man between 18 and 35 years old in good health. The sequence joins TRBV5-1 to TRBJ1-2; the D segment cannot be called with confidence. The CDR3 region reads CASSFGDNYGYTF. The bases read TGCGCCAGCAGCTTTGGAGATAACTATGGCTACACCTTC.